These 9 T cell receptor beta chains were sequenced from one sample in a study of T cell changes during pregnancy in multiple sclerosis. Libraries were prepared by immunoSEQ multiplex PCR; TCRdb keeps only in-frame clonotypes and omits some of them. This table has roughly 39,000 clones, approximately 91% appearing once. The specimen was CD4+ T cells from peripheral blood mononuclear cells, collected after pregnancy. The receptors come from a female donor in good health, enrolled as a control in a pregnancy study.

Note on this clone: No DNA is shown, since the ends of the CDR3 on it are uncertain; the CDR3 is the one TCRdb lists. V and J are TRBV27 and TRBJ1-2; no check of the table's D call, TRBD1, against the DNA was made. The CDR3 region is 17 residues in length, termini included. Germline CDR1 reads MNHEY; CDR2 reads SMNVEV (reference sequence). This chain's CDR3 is CASSSSTEPWKVYGYTF.

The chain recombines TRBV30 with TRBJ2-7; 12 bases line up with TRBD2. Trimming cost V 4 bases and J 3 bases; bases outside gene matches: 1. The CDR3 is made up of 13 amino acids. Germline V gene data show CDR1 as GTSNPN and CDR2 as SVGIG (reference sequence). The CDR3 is CAWKLAGGYEQYF. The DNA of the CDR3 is TGTGCCTGGAAACTAGCGGGAGGCTACGAGCAGTACTTC.

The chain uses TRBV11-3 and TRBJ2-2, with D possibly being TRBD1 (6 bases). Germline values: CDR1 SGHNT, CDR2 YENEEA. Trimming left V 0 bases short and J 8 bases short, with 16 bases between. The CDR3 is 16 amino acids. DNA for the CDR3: TGTGCCAGCAGCTTAGACAAATCAGGGGCCGGGGGGGAGCTGTTTTTT. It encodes CASSLDKSGAGGELFF.

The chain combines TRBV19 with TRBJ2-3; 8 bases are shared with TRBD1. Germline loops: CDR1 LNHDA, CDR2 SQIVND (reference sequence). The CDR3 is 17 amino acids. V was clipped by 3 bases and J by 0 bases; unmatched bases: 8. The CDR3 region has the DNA TGTGCCAGTAGTATTGGACAGGGTCAACGTAGCACAGATACGCAGTATTTT. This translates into CASSIGQGQRSTDTQYF.

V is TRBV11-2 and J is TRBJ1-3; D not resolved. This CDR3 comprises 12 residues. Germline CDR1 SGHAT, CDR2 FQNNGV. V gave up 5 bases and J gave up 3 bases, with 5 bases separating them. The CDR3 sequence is CASSASGNTIYF. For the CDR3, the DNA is TGTGCCAGCAGCGCCAGTGGAAACACCATATATTTT.

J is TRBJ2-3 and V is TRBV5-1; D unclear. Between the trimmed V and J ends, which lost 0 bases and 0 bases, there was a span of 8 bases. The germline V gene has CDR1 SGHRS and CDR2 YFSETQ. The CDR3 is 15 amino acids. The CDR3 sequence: CASSLVMASTDTQYF. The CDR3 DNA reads TGCGCCAGCAGCTTGGTAATGGCTAGCACAGATACGCAGTATTTT. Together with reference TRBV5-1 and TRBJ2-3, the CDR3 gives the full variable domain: KAGVTQTPRYLIKTRGQQVTLSCSPISGHRSVSWYQQTPGQGLQFLFEYFSETQRNKGNFPGRFSGRQFSNSRSEMNVSTLELGDSALYLCASSLVMASTDTQYFGPGTRLTVL.

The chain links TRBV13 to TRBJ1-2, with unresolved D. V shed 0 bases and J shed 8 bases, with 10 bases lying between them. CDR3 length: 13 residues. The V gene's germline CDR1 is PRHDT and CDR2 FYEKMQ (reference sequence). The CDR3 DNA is TGTGCCAGCAGCTTAGGAACGGGTGGAGGCTACACCTTC. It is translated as CASSLGTGGGYTF.

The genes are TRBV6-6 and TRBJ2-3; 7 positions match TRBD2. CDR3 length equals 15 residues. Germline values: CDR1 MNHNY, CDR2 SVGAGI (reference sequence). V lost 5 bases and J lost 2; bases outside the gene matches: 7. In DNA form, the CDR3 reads TGTGCCAGCAGTGGGGGGGACTGGATCACAGATACGCAGTATTTT. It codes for CASSGGDWITDTQYF.

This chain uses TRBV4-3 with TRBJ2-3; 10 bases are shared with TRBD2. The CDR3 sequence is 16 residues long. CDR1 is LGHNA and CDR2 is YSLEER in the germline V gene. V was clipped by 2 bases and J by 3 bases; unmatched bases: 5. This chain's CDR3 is CASSQTSGVSTDTQYF. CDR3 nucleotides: TGCGCCAGCAGCCAAACTAGCGGGGTTAGTACAGATACGCAGTATTTT.